Listed here is a single T cell receptor beta chain. What this receptor recognizes is not known. Per-base quality was not reported, and no clone a single base away is much larger than it. From the cysteine through the phenylalanine, the CDR3 covers 14 amino acids. Of all the DNA, just the CDR3 is kept, 42 bases in frame from base 1. CDR1 LGHNA and CDR2 YSLEER are derived from the germline V gene. V is clipped by 2 bases and J by 7 bases, and the sequence between their germline boundaries is 11 bases long. The sample belongs to a study of cytomegalovirus exposure and HLA in healthy donors (dated by TCRdb to 2015 to 2018). Background for the entire study: According to an earlier analysis of several hundred of the donors, roughly 180 million T cells yielded some 120 million unique TCR beta sequences and roughly 280 Gb of sequence data. Of the approximately 370 genotyped donors, less than 90% were placed in the genetic ancestry cluster associated with self-reported Caucasian donors. The number of typed donors differed by locus: 629-630 for A, B, C, DRB1 and DQB1; some 500 for DQA1; fewer than 610 for DPA1; and around 470 for DPB1. Both class I and class II loci were covered by HLA typing, at four-digit resolution. To predict cytomegalovirus infection status, the study combined high-throughput TCR immunosequencing, statistical association of individual TCRs with disease status, and machine learning. In an earlier analysis of 587 of the donors, high-throughput TCR beta sequencing was used to judge whether each TCR beta V gene segment behaved as functional or pseudogenic. An early release that covered roughly 600 HLA-typed donors contained 250 to 350 gigabases of sequencing data and tens of millions of unique TCR sequences. Rather than drawing on any new phenotypic data, the later analysis identified candidate immune exposures from TCR beta sequences and the way those sequences occurred across donors. Across approximately 400 genotyped donors of the cohort, an average of about 250,000 unique TCR beta nucleotide sequences per donor were sequenced, and approximately 19% of those sequences were non-productive. In a later analysis, previously published TCR beta repertoires from 550 to 750 donors were re-analyzed and high-resolution HLA genotyping was added so that TCR occurrence patterns could be studied. In a later genetic analysis, genome-wide SNP genotypes for about 60% of the 666 donors were used, and that subset was treated as a discovery cohort. Using immunosequencing, the study profiled T cell repertoires from about 620 subjects and related those repertoires to cytomegalovirus serostatus. Alongside the repertoire data, information on donor age, sex, ethnicity and CMV serostatus was compiled. All discovery cohort repertoires had been generated on a single sequencing platform. A separate validation cohort of roughly 110 different subjects was used in addition to the roughly 670-subject first cohort. The study was designed to test whether signatures of past pathogen exposure could be identified by cataloging public T cell receptors. Five DR-DQ haplotypes were handled as single units for association and clustering because linkage in the cohort was strong. Overall study outcomes, separate from this receptor: In a later genetic analysis, a missense DCLRE1C variant was associated with V-gene and J-gene trimming of TCR beta chains, and the association was replicated in an independent cohort. In a later analysis, HLA-associated TCR beta chains showed more clonal expansion and lower generation probabilities than non-associated chains that were equally common. A few of the identified cytomegalovirus-associated TCR beta chains were confirmed in vitro to be specific for cytomegalovirus antigens. When HLA alleles, especially DR and DQ, strongly co-occurred, TCR associations were difficult to assign to individual alleles. Most TCR sequences were seen in very few donors, while some public TCRs were found in many individuals. The only immune exposure information available for the cohort was CMV serostatus. The cohort was sequenced for TCR beta chains only, and without alpha or paired-chain data the features that could be detected were limited. Roughly uniform sequencing depth across donors was assumed in presence/absence analyses, although this assumption may not hold. In an earlier analysis of around 600 of the donors, most TCR beta V segments appeared in productive rearrangements about 90% or about 30% of the time, broadly matching IMGT annotations. Because counts were too low, seventeen rarely observed V segments, including chromosome 9 orphons, were left out of the earlier analysis of about 500 of the donors. Most CMV-associated TCR beta chains appeared to be HLA-restricted in a later analysis, and the HLA associations seemed to be driven largely by CMV exposure. A cluster of highly shared sequence variants was judged likely to be a technical artifact of the sequencing pipeline. Cytomegalovirus status was reported to be diagnosed by the classifier with high specificity and sensitivity in both the original and validation cohorts. A further reported finding was that TCR beta sequences accurately predicted the HLA-A and HLA-B alleles for most subjects in the first cohort. Linkage disequilibrium might explain the correlated functional status among segregating V segments, but an unknown experimental factor could not be ruled out. Several of the top co-occurrence clusters appeared to be linked to parvovirus B19, influenza, CMV and Epstein-Barr virus, according to a later analysis. Some IMGT-functional V segments, including TRBV6-2 and TRBV6-3, could not be told apart with the 87-base-pair reads, so those segments were excluded. In a later analysis, around 17,000 TCR beta sequences were associated with specific HLA alleles at a false discovery rate of 0.05. Because HLA typing was unavailable for some donors at each locus, only the typed subset was used in association tests. The study gave a list of more than 150 TCR beta chains associated with cytomegalovirus. A later genetic analysis reported fewer N-insertions in productive TCRs among donors in an Asian-associated ancestry cluster than the roughly 690-donor mean. A later analysis found that TCR association rates varied across HLA loci, with DRB1 alleles showing the most associated TCRs and HLA-C alleles the fewest. The authors suggested that the approach could potentially be extended to other disease states and immunological phenotypes.

The cohort comprised under 700 healthy bone marrow donors. All cohort members were sampled while nominally healthy, although unrecorded immune exposures were likely present. The donor tested CMV seronegative, placing the donor among the 350 or so seronegative members of the cohort. A peripheral blood sample was collected from each donor, and TCR beta sequencing was performed on peripheral blood mononuclear cells. The Qiagen DNeasy Blood Extraction Kit was used to extract genomic DNA from the blood cell samples. Receptors were amplified or captured by the immunoSEQ multiplex PCR assay. A mixture of 60 forward primers for TCR Vbeta segments and 13 reverse primers for TCR Jbeta segments was used in the multiplex PCR. The CDR3 region of rearranged TCR beta genes was amplified from genomic DNA with a multiplex PCR assay. The Illumina HiSeq System was used to sequence the amplified TCR beta libraries as 87-base-pair reads. Regarding the original processing steps: Across the 670 or so repertoires, a later analysis counted tens of millions of unique TCR beta chains, roughly 11 million of which were shared by at least two donors. Raw reads were error-corrected and collapsed into unique sequences by a nearest-neighbor algorithm in which closely related sequences were merged to remove PCR and sequencing errors. Alignment of CDR3 sequences to IMGT reference sequences was used to assign V, D and J gene segments. Each retained sequence needed at least a six-nucleotide match to both a V gene segment and a J gene segment. Rearrangements were classified as productive when the CDR3 lacked stop codons and remained in frame with V and J, and all other rearrangements were classified as non-productive. Following IMGT convention, CDR3 was defined as the stretch from the second conserved V-encoded cysteine up to the conserved J-encoded phenylalanine. The earlier analysis of about 560 of the donors excluded any sequence lacking an unambiguous match to a single V gene segment. In an earlier analysis of some 590 of the donors, a V segment was called functional when productive rearrangements were above 56.7%, and segregating when the standard deviation between donors exceeded 5%. A statistical classification framework was built to diagnose cytomegalovirus status from the catalog of TCR beta chain sequences. A later analysis assigned V and J genes by comparing TCR nucleotide sequences with IMGT/GENE-DB human TR gene sequences. Using the TCRdist pipeline, a later analysis assigned CDR3 sequences along with most-parsimonious VDJ recombination scenarios. In a later analysis, every TCR beta chain was defined by the combination of its CDR3 amino acid sequence and its V-gene family, and reads without a unique V-gene family were dropped. As a way to deal with suspected cross-contamination and a sequencing artifact, a later analysis dropped 450 to 600 nucleotide sequences that were highly shared and had low generation probability. For each public chain, a later analysis derived a clonal expansion index from normalized ranks of inferred template counts within each repertoire. A later analysis computed generation probabilities with a VDJ recombination model fitted to out-of-frame rearrangements, and checked the results against IGoR. Hypergeometric tests were used in a later analysis to score TCR-TCR, TCR-HLA and TCR-CMV co-occurrence, with a repertoire-size bias correction applied to the TCR pairs. A later analysis estimated false discovery rates by permuting HLA or CMV assignments 20 times. A later analysis grouped co-occurring TCRs with DBSCAN, adding TCRdist sequence similarity when clustering within HLA-allele-positive subsets. Repertoires with fewer than 30,000 or more than 120,000 public chains were left out of co-occurrence clustering, as were four to six repertoires with anomalous nucleotide sharing. This immuneACCESS table, as held by TCRdb, lists in-frame sequences with V and J called but not all clones. Of the missing ones, under half trace to an unresolved V gene in checked studies; the others have no known cause. From that table come the V and J calls and clone size; the DNA was used to work out D and trimming. The sample table contains about 130,000 clones; only one count was recorded for around four fifths of them. The ten largest clones add up to about 7.3% of the sample.

The sequencing input was PBMCs. This clonotype originated in a male donor in good health and CMV-seronegative. The chain uses TRBV4-3 and TRBJ2-2; the D segment could be TRBD2, given 5 matching bases. The DNA sequence is as follows: TGCGCCAGCAGCCAAATGGCGGGTATCGGGGAGCTGTTTTTT. It encodes CASSQMAGIGELFF.